This T cell receptor beta chain is drawn from a study of blood T cell repertoires in COVID-19. Background on the study: Acute and convalescent COVID-19 specimens originated in the United States, Italy and Spain. Sources were T cells, B-cell-depleted T cells, or PBMCs; the material itself was cDNA or gDNA.

Under the authors' procedure: From reference gene primer amplification, estimates of nucleated cell counts were derived. TCRdb's table, derived via immunoSEQ multiplex PCR, lists solely in-frame clones and lacks some. Clonal size and the V and J genes are those of that table, whereas D and trimming came from the DNA. This table holds about 120,000 clones, 80% to 90% found once. The ends were cut back, 0 bases at V and 4 bases at J, with 13 bases in the middle. This CDR3 is 16 amino acids long. Per the germline V gene, CDR1 is SGHTA and CDR2 is FQGTGA. This chain links TRBV7-3 with TRBJ1-3, with D uncertain. The sample was peripheral blood. The clonotype originates from a human donor with acute or convalescent COVID-19. The donor label of this sample is uncertain. DNA of the CDR3: TGTGCCAGCAGCTTAACCTACCGCGCGGGGGGAAACACCATATATTTT. Its protein is CASSLTYRAGGNTIYF.